One sample yielded the 25 T cell receptor beta chains listed below, sequenced in a study of T-cell memory formation after mild COVID-19. Each CDR3 protein is one row after TCRdb ran MiXCR on the 5' RACE reads. The repertoire holds tens of thousands of distinct CDR3 sequences, with around an eighth as singletons. Sequenced input: PBMCs or a T cell subset sorted from them (not recorded which). Every receptor here comes from an adult woman who had mild COVID-19 (a few samples of this study predate the infection). Cell type and time point are not known.

The sample holds a few counts of this clonotype. J is TRBJ2-7 and V is TRBV5-6; tentative D call: TRBD1 (6 bases). Germline CDR1 SGHDT, CDR2 YYEEEE. V was pared by 4 bases and J by 4 bases, with 12 bases between. The CDR3 consists of 13 residues. The CDR3 spells CASSPQGIYEQYF. Here the CDR3 DNA reads TGTGCCAGCAGCCCGCAGGGGATTTACGAGCAGTACTTC.

This clonotype was observed a few times. The V and J genes are TRBV5-1 and TRBJ2-1; D not resolved. V was shortened by 0 bases and J by 6 bases, with 13 bases between the two germline ends. The CDR3 covers 15 residues. In germline, CDR1 is SGHRS, CDR2 YFSETQ. CDR3 sequence reads: CASSLAKERGNEQFF. In DNA form, the CDR3 reads TGCGCCAGCAGCTTGGCCAAGGAAAGAGGCAATGAGCAGTTCTTC.

The chain joins TRBV12-5 to TRBJ2-1; no definite D call. Germline lookup yields CDR1 LGHNT and CDR2 FRNRAP. The CDR3 spans 13 residues. V was clipped by 4 bases and J by 2 bases, with 6 bases between them. Written as DNA, the CDR3 is TGTGCTAGTGGTTCCGGTGCCTACAATGAGCAGTTCTTC. It specifies CASGSGAYNEQFF. Complete variable domain (other parts from reference TRBV12-5 and TRBJ2-1): DARVTQTPRHKVTEMGQEVTMRCQPILGHNTVFWYRQTMMQGLELLAYFRNRAPLDDSGMPKDRFSAEMPDATLATLKIQPSEPRDSAVYFCASGSGAYNEQFFGPGTRLTVL.

This clonotype has only a few counts. The chain joins TRBV6-5 to TRBJ2-2; no clear D gene. V lost 2 bases, J lost 6 bases, and 4 bases lay in between. The CDR3 totals 12 residues. The germline CDR1 and CDR2 sequences are MNHEY and SVGAGI. The CDR3 spells CASSYRAGELFF. The CDR3 region has the DNA TGTGCCAGCAGTTACAGGGCCGGGGAGCTGTTTTTT.

This clonotype was found a few times. The V gene is TRBV12-3 or TRBV12-4, the J gene TRBJ2-7, with D possibly being TRBD2 (5 bases). V was clipped by 3 bases and J by 4 bases, with 10 bases between them. This CDR3 is built from 13 residues. CDR3 region: CASSLYEGYEQYF. CDR3 DNA: TGTGCCAGCAGTTTGTATGAGGGATACGAGCAGTACTTC.

This clonotype was found a few times. The rearrangement links TRBV30 to TRBJ2-1; D ambiguous. CDR3 length: 15 amino acids. Looked up from germline, CDR1 is GTSNPN and CDR2 is SVGIG (reference sequence). The germline V and J ends were trimmed by 2 bases and 2 bases, with 13 bases remaining between them. The CDR3: CAWSQDHNPYNEQFF. CDR3 sequence (DNA): TGTGCCTGGAGTCAGGACCATAATCCCTACAATGAGCAGTTCTTC.

This clonotype has more than one count but fewer than ten. The CDR3 DNA follows: TGTGCCAGCAGCCAAATGGGACTCTACGAGCAGTACTTC. This sequence encodes CASSQMGLYEQYF. This sequence joins TRBV4-2 and TRBJ2-7; TRBD2 might be the D (6 bases). The CDR3 has 13 residues. CDR1 and CDR2 (germline): LGHNA, YNFKEQ. The V gene lost 2 bases and the J gene lost 3 bases, with 8 bases spanning the gap.

This clonotype occurred a few times. The rearrangement joins TRBV2 to TRBJ2-1; TRBD2 is a possible D gene (5 bases). The germline gives CDR1 SNHLY, CDR2 FYNNEI. The V gene lost 9 bases and the J gene lost 8 bases, with 17 bases spanning the gap. The CDR3 totals 13 residues. The CDR3 sequence: CAREDPISHEQFF. In DNA, the CDR3 is TGTGCCAGGGAGGACCCTATTTCCCATGAGCAGTTCTTC.

The rearrangement links TRBV24-1 to TRBJ2-3, with D unresolved. Germline V gene sequence: CDR1 KGHDR, CDR2 SFDVKD. Trimming pared 7 bases from V and 2 bases from J, leaving 12 bases between. The CDR3 extends over 14 amino acids. CDR3 loop: CATRDGGYTDTQYF. CDR3 coding DNA: TGTGCCACCAGGGACGGCGGATACACAGATACGCAGTATTTT.

This clonotype was detected only a few times. The genes are TRBV27 and TRBJ1-1; 8 positions agree with TRBD1. The germline V gene has CDR1 MNHEY and CDR2 SMNVEV (reference sequence). This CDR3 contains 12 residues. The J segment lost 12 bases and the V segment lost 5 bases, leaving 8 bases of the junction unmatched. Here the CDR3 reads CASSPGQGLTFF. In DNA, the CDR3 is TGTGCCAGCAGTCCCGGACAGGGTTTGACTTTCTTT.

The chain employs TRBV20-1 and TRBJ2-7; D is uncertain. Germline-derived CDR1 and CDR2 are DFQATT and SNEGSKA (reference sequence). This CDR3 comprises 15 residues. The V gene lost 0 bases and the J gene lost 10 bases, with 22 bases spanning the gap. The CDR3 DNA reads as TGCAGTGCTAGAGATCCGATAACCGATCAAAGAATTCAGTACTTC. It is translated as CSARDPITDQRIQYF.

The table lists this clonotype with many counts. The rearrangement joins TRBV7-2 to TRBJ2-2; TRBD1 might be the D (5 bases). This CDR3 is 14 amino acids long. Trimming shortened V by 3 bases and J by 1 base, and 6 bases separated the two germline ends. Germline CDR1 SGHTA, CDR2 FQGNSA. DNA for the CDR3: TGTGCCAGCAGCTTGACAGTGAACACCGGGGAGCTGTTTTTT. This sequence encodes CASSLTVNTGELFF.

The sample holds a few counts of this clonotype. The chain employs TRBV7-9 and TRBJ1-1; D is uncertain. Trimming stripped 6 bases from V and 8 bases from J, with 16 bases between. CDR3 length: 13 amino acids. In germline, CDR1 is SEHNR, CDR2 FQNEAQ (reference sequence). CDR3 protein: CASSDSTYPEAFF. CDR3 DNA sequence: TGTGCCAGCAGTGATTCGACTTACCCAGAAGCTTTCTTT.

This clonotype was seen a handful of times. This rearrangement joins TRBV4-1 to TRBJ2-7, with TRBD1 matching 7 bases. Germline assignment: CDR1 MGHRA and CDR2 YSYEKL. Trimming at V came to 0 bases and at J to 2 bases, leaving 10 bases not matched to a gene. The CDR3 runs 17 residues. CDR3: CASSQEVGGRGTYEQYF. The CDR3 nucleotides read TGCGCCAGCAGCCAAGAAGTTGGCGGCAGGGGGACCTACGAGCAGTACTTC.

This clonotype has only a few counts. V is TRBV9 and J is TRBJ2-7; D call uncertain. Trimming removed 3 bases at V and 2 bases at J, with 15 bases between. Germline CDR1 is SGDLS and CDR2 is YYNGEE. The CDR3 runs 15 residues. CDR3 sequence reads: CASSGASGAAYEQYF. DNA of the CDR3: TGTGCCAGCAGCGGCGCCTCCGGAGCCGCCTACGAGCAGTACTTC. Drawing the rest from reference TRBV9 and TRBJ2-7, the complete variable domain is DSGVTQTPKHLITATGQRVTLRCSPRSGDLSVYWYQQSLDQGLQFLIQYYNGEERAKGNILERFSAQQFPDLHSELNLSSLELGDSALYFCASSGASGAAYEQYFGPGTRLTVT.

This clonotype was observed a handful of times. This chain links TRBV24-1 with TRBJ2-2; 7 positions match TRBD1. This CDR3 comprises 17 residues. Germline V lookup: CDR1 KGHDR, CDR2 SFDVKD. V shed 4 bases, J shed 1 base, and the junction held 8 bases outside the gene matches. CDR3 in amino acids: CATSDGQALGNTGELFF. The CDR3 nucleotides are TGTGCCACCAGTGACGGACAGGCCTTAGGGAACACCGGGGAGCTGTTTTTT.

This rearrangement joins TRBV12-3 or TRBV12-4 to TRBJ2-7; 9 positions match TRBD1. The ends lost 5 bases at V and 3 bases at J; junction bases unmatched: 8. This CDR3 is 15 amino acids long. The CDR3 here is CASSPLGQGGYEQYF. The CDR3 nucleotides read TGTGCCAGCAGTCCCCTGGGACAGGGTGGCTACGAGCAGTACTTC.

Only a few counts were recorded for this clonotype. The chain joins TRBV15 to TRBJ2-1, with 13 bases matching TRBD2. V trimming: 5 bases; J trimming: 8 bases; junction bases outside the gene matches: 12. In germline, CDR1 is LNHNV, CDR2 YYDKDF (reference sequence). The CDR3 extends over 17 amino acids. CDR3 protein: CATSAGTSGTPLDEQFF. Here the CDR3 DNA reads TGTGCCACCAGCGCTGGGACTAGCGGGACCCCCCTGGATGAGCAGTTCTTC.

This clonotype was detected only a few times. The chain carries TRBV27 and TRBJ1-1, with 8 bases fitting TRBD1. The CDR3 length is 14 residues. The germline CDR1 and CDR2 sequences are MNHEY and SMNVEV (reference sequence). The V segment lost 5 bases and the J segment 3 bases; nucleotides outside the gene matches: 5. The CDR3 DNA is TGTGCCAGCAGTCCGGGACAGGCCTACACTGAAGCTTTCTTT. It encodes CASSPGQAYTEAFF.

This chain joins TRBV7-2 and TRBJ1-5; D gene unclear. The CDR3 totals 12 residues. The germline gives CDR1 SGHTA, CDR2 FQGNSA. Trimming shortened V by 1 base and J by 6 bases, and 4 bases separated the two germline ends. The CDR3 protein is CASSLEVQPQHF. CDR3 nucleotides: TGTGCCAGCAGCTTAGAGGTTCAGCCCCAGCATTTT.

This clonotype was counted ten times or more. The gene calls are TRBV7-9 and TRBJ2-7; 13 bases align to TRBD2. V was pared by 4 bases and J by 4 bases, with 7 bases of the junction left unmatched. Germline CDR1 reads SEHNR; CDR2 reads FQNEAQ (reference sequence). This CDR3 has 16 residues. CDR3 nucleotides: TGTGCCAGCAGCTCTGGGACTAGCGGGACGATTTACGAGCAGTACTTC. Its translation is CASSSGTSGTIYEQYF.

In its sample, this clonotype was seen a few times. This chain uses TRBV6-6 with TRBJ2-7, with D tentatively TRBD1 or TRBD2 (5 bases each). Germline assignment: CDR1 MNHNY and CDR2 SVGAGI (reference sequence). V gave up 9 bases and J gave up 0 bases, with 15 bases separating them. CDR3 size: 14 residues. CDR3 DNA: TGTGCCAGTACCTCCGGGACGGACTCCTACGAGCAGTACTTC. Translation: CASTSGTDSYEQYF.

This sequence joins TRBV5-1 and TRBJ2-2, with 7 bases fitting TRBD2. The germline V gene encodes CDR1 SGHRS and CDR2 YFSETQ. The CDR3 totals 16 residues. V shed 4 bases, J shed 1 base, and the junction held 7 bases outside the gene matches. The CDR3 sequence is CASSPRASGNTGELFF. DNA of the CDR3: TGCGCCAGCAGCCCGAGGGCTAGCGGGAACACCGGGGAGCTGTTTTTT.

The gene calls are TRBV4-3 and TRBJ2-1; D call uncertain. There are 12 residues in the CDR3. V lost 6 bases and J 6 bases, leaving 9 bases between the germline ends. CDR1 and CDR2 from the germline V gene are LGHNA and YSLEER. CDR3 DNA sequence: TGCGCCAGCAGAAATCTGGCCAATGAGCAGTTCTTC. This translates into CASRNLANEQFF.

This chain joins TRBV6-1 and TRBJ1-1; D is unclear. The V gene lost 6 bases and the J gene lost 6 bases, with 8 bases spanning the gap. The CDR3 loop spans 11 amino acids. From germline, CDR1 is MNHNS and CDR2 SASEGT. The CDR3 loop reads CASSEQPEAFF. The CDR3 nucleotides read TGTGCCAGCAGCGAACAACCTGAAGCTTTCTTT.